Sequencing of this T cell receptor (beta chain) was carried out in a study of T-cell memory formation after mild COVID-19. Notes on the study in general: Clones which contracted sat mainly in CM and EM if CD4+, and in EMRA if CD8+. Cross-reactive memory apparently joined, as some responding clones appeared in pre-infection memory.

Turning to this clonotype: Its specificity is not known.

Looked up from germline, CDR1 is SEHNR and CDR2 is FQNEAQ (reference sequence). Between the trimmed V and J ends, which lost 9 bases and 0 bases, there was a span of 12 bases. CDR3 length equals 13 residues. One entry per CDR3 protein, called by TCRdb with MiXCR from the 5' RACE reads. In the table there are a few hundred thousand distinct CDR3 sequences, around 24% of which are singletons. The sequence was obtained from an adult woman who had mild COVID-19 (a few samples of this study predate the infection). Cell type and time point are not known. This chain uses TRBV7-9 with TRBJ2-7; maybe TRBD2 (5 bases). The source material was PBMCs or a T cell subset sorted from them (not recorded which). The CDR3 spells CARSLGLSYEQYF. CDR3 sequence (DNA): TGTGCCAGAAGCCTCGGACTCTCCTACGAGCAGTACTTC.